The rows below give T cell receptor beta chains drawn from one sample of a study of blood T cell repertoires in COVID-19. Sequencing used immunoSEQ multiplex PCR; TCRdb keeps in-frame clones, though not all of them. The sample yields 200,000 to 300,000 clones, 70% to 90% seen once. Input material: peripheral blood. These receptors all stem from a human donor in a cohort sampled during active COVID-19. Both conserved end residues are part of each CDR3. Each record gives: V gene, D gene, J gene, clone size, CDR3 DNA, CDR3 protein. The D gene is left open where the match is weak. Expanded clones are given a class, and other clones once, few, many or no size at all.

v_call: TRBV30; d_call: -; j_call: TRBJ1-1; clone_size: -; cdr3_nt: TGTGCCTGGAGTGGGGCGAAAGCTTTCTTT; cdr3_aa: CAWSGAKAFF
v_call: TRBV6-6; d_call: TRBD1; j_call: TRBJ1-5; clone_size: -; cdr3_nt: TGTGCCAGCAGCCGAACTTACACAGGGGGAAGCAATCAGCCCCAGCATTTT; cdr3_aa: CASSRTYTGGSNQPQHF
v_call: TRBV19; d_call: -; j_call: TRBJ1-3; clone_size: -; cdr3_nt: TGTGCCAGTAGTCCCGACAGCTTCTCTGGAAACACCATATATTTT; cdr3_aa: CASSPDSFSGNTIYF
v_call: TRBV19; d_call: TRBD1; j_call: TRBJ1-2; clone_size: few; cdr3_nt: TGTGCCAGTAGTAATTGGGACAGTCCCTATGGCTACACCTTC; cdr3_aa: CASSNWDSPYGYTF
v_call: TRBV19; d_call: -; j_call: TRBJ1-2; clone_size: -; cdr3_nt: TGTGCCAGTAGTATAGGGGGCGGCGGCTACACCTTC; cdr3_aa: CASSIGGGGYTF
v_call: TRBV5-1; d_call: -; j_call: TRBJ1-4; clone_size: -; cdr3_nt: TGCGCCAGCAGCTTAGACAGTTCCTTAGGGGAAAAACTGTTTTTT; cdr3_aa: CASSLDSSLGEKLFF
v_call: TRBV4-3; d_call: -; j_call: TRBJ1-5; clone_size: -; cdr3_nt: TGCGCCAGCAGCCAAGATGGGAGGGATCAGCCCCAGCATTTT; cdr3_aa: CASSQDGRDQPQHF
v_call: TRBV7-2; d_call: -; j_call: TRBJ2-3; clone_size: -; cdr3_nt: TGTGCCAGCAGCGGTAAGGGGGGGATCGCAGATACGCAGTATTTT; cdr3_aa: CASSGKGGIADTQYF
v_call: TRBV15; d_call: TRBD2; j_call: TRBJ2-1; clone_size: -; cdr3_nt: TGTGCCACCAGCAGAGGGTTAGCGGGGGGGGCAGAAACAAACAATGAGCAGTTCTTC; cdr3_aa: CATSRGLAGGAETNNEQFF
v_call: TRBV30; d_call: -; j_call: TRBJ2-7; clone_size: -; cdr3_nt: TGTGCCTGTCGACTGACCTCCTACGAGCAGTACTTC; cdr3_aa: CACRLTSYEQYF
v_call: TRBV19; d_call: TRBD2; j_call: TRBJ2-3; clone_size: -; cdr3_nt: TGTGCCAGTAGTATGGGACTAGCGGGGGGGAAACGCCCAGATACGCAGTATTTT; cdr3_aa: CASSMGLAGGKRPDTQYF
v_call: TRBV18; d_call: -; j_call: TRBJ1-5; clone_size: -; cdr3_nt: TGTGCCAGCTCACCAGAACAGACCAATCAGCCCCAGCATTTT; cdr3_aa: CASSPEQTNQPQHF
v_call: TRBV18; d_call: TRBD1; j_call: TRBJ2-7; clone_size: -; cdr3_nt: TGTGCCAGCTCACCACAGTTACAGGGGTTTCGGGCTTTTGAAGAGCAGTACTTC; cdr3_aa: CASSPQLQGFRAFEEQYF
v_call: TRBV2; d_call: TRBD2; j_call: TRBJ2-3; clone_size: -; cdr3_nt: TGTGCCAGCAGTGAACGTGCGGCTAGCGGAAACACAGATACGCAGTATTTT; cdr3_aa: CASSERAASGNTDTQYF
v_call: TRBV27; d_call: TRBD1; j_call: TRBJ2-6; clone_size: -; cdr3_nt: TGTGCCAGCAGACGGACAGGGCTTTCTGGGGCCAACGTCCTGACTTTC; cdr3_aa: CASRRTGLSGANVLTF
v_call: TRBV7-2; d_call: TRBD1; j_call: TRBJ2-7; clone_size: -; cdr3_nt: TGTGCCAGCAGCTTTAGAGGGGCGACAGGGTCGGCTCCTTACGAGCAGTACTTC; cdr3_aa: CASSFRGATGSAPYEQYF
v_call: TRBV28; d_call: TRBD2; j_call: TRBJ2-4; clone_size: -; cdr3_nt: TGTGCCAGCAGTTTATCTAAATCTTGGACTAGCGGGAGAGCCAAAAACATTCAGTACTTC; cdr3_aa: CASSLSKSWTSGRAKNIQYF
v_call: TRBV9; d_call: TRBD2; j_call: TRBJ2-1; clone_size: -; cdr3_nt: TGTGCCAGCAGCCCCGGCCTAGCGGAATACAATGAGCAGTTCTTC; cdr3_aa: CASSPGLAEYNEQFF
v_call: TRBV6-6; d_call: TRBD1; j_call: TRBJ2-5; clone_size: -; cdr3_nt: TGTGCCAGCAGTCGACCGATTAGGACAGGGGAGGAGACCCAGTACTTC; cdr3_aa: CASSRPIRTGEETQYF
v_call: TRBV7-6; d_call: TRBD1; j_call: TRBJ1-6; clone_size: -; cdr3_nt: TGTGCCAGCAGCTTGCAGGGGGCGCGAAATTCACCCCTCCACTTT; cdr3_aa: CASSLQGARNSPLHF
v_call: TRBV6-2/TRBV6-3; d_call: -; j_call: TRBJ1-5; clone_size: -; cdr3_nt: TGTGCCAGCAGTTACTGGGGCAGGGGTGATCAGCCCCAGCATTTT; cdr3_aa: CASSYWGRGDQPQHF
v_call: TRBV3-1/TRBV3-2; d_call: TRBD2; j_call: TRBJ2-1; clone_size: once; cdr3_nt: TGTGCCAGCAGCCAAGATAGGCTAGCGGGGGGCAGGGGGTACAATGAGCAGTTCTTC; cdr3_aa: CASSQDRLAGGRGYNEQFF
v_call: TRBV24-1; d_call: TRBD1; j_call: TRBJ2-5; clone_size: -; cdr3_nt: TGTGCCACCAGTGATGCCGGGACAGGGAGGTCCCAAGAGACCCAGTACTTC; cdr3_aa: CATSDAGTGRSQETQYF
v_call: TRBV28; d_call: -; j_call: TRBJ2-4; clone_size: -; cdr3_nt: TGTGCCAGCAGTTTGGGTAGCGTGAGGGAGCTAGCCAAAAACATTCAGTACTTC; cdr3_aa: CASSLGSVRELAKNIQYF
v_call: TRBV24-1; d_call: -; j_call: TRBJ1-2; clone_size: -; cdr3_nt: TGTGCCACCAGTGATTTGCATGGAGGTGGCTACACCTTC; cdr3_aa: CATSDLHGGGYTF
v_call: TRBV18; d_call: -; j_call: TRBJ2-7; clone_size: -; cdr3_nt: TGTGCCAGCTCCCCAGCTGGGGCTAGCGAGCAGTACTTC; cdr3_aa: CASSPAGASEQYF
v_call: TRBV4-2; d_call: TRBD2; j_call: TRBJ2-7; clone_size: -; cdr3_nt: TGTGCCAGCAGCCAAGTCACCCAGCCAGCGGGGGAGGGATACGAGCAGTACTTC; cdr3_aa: CASSQVTQPAGEGYEQYF
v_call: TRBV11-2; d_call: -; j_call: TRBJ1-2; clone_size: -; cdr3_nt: TGTGCCAGCAGCCCACACGGGGGAAGGAACTATGGCTACACCTTC; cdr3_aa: CASSPHGGRNYGYTF
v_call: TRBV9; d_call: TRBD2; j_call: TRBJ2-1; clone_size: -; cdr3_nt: TGTGCCAGCAGCGGTGTCGGGGGGATGAACAATGAGCAGTTCTTC; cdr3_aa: CASSGVGGMNNEQFF